This record looks at one T cell receptor beta chain sequence and its context. The target antigen is unknown. Germline V gene sequence: CDR1 SGHRS, CDR2 YFSETQ. Trimming cost V 4 bases and J 2 bases, with 13 bases left between them. This CDR3 has 15 residues. A second roughly 6 to 11 cycle PCR used barcoded and J-beta primers. Via MiXCR, TCRdb re-called the 5' RACE reads, giving one row per CDR3 protein. The repertoire holds more than 1 million distinct CDR3 sequences, around 45% seen once, with around 18% in the top ten. This entry belongs to a study of blood T cells in healthy people across ages. Study context: Template switching recovered approximately one barcoded beta molecule for every two T cells. Study outcomes and limitations: PBMCs were not sorted, which prevented a conclusive comparison of naive versus antigen-experienced cells. More naive CD4+ cells and higher diversity marked long-lived donors relative to aged donors.

Material: blood. This receptor was obtained from a woman aged 55 to 70 in good health. The chain combines TRBV5-1 with TRBJ1-5; the D gene is possibly TRBD1 (6 bases). The CDR3 is CASSLNPGGNQPQHF. The CDR3 DNA sequence: TGCGCCAGCAGCCTAAACCCAGGGGGCAATCAGCCCCAGCATTTT.